Listed below are T cell receptor beta chains from one sample, sequenced in a study of blood T cells in healthy people across ages. A single record per CDR3 protein comes from TCRdb applying MiXCR to the 5' RACE reads. The sample has about 1.8 million distinct CDR3 sequences, around 48% seen once. The sequenced material came from blood. These TCRs come from a woman between 35 and 50 years old in good health. Each CDR3 is given with its conserved first and last residue. A D gene is named only where the DNA matches it firmly. Rows give clone size only sometimes, using once, few, many, or a class for an expanded clone.

TRBV7-2	few	TRBD2	TRBJ2-1	CASSPRLAGGPEQFF	TGTGCCAGCAGCCCCAGACTAGCGGGGGGACCTGAGCAGTTCTTC
TRBV9	few	.	TRBJ2-7	CASSVGRGFTYEQYF	TGTGCCAGCAGCGTAGGCAGGGGATTTACCTACGAGCAGTACTTC
TRBV20-1	.	TRBD2	TRBJ2-3	CSAVTSGTSTDTQYF	TGCAGTGCTGTCACTAGCGGGACTAGCACAGATACGCAGTATTTT
TRBV18	few	TRBD2	TRBJ2-1	CASSPREREANEQFF	TGTGCCAGCTCACCACGCGAGCGGGAAGCTAATGAGCAGTTCTTC
TRBV6-1	.	.	TRBJ2-7	CASSIKQQRYEQYF	TGTGCCAGCAGCATTAAGCAGCAGCGCTACGAGCAGTACTTC
TRBV4-1	.	TRBD2	TRBJ2-3	CASSHLLAGGTDTQYF	TGCGCCAGCAGCCACTTACTAGCGGGAGGCACAGATACGCAGTATTTT
TRBV29-1	many	TRBD1	TRBJ2-3	CSVRQGDTQYF	TGCAGCGTCCGACAGGGCGATACGCAGTATTTT
TRBV11-2	.	.	TRBJ2-3	CASSAYTGPPGWTDTQYF	TGTGCCAGCAGCGCCTACACCGGGCCGCCAGGTTGGACAGATACGCAGTATTTT
TRBV6-5	.	.	TRBJ1-1	CASSYGAINTEAFF	TGTGCCAGCAGTTACGGGGCAATCAACACTGAAGCTTTCTTT
TRBV7-3	.	.	TRBJ2-7	CASSLTGPNNEQYF	TGTGCCAGCAGCTTAACGGGACCAAACAATGAGCAGTACTTC
TRBV6-1	.	.	TRBJ1-2	CASSEARGSYGYTF	TGTGCCAGCAGTGAAGCGAGGGGTAGTTATGGCTACACCTTC
TRBV28	.	TRBD1	TRBJ1-1	CASSRTGRLGTEAFF	TGTGCCAGCAGTCGGACAGGGAGGTTGGGCACTGAAGCTTTCTTT
TRBV20-1	once	.	TRBJ1-2	CSADKAGRGKGYTF	TGCAGTGCTGATAAGGCGGGCAGGGGCAAAGGCTACACCTTC
TRBV28	.	.	TRBJ2-3	CASSPRRLVSHKDTQYF	TGTGCCAGCAGTCCAAGACGACTAGTGTCCCACAAAGATACGCAGTATTTT
TRBV7-2	.	TRBD1	TRBJ2-1	CASSFRQGRTGNNEQFF	TGTGCCAGCAGCTTTAGACAGGGGAGGACTGGCAACAATGAGCAGTTCTTC
TRBV20-1	few	.	TRBJ2-1	CSASIGDEQFF	TGCAGTGCTAGTATCGGGGATGAGCAGTTCTTC
TRBV20-1	.	.	TRBJ2-3	CSADTSLAGTDTQYF	TGCAGTGCTGATACCTCATTAGCGGGCACAGATACGCAGTATTTT
TRBV5-1	few	.	TRBJ2-1	CASSLDRPSFYNEQFF	TGCGCCAGCAGCTTGGATCGGCCGAGCTTCTACAATGAGCAGTTCTTC
TRBV12-3/TRBV12-4	.	TRBD1	TRBJ2-3	CASSLRGQGTQYF	TGTGCCAGCAGTTTAAGGGGGCAAGGTACGCAGTATTTT
TRBV7-2	.	.	TRBJ1-2	CASSAPQGTAPSNYGYTF	TGTGCCAGCAGCGCACCCCAGGGTACGGCACCATCTAACTATGGCTACACCTTT
TRBV6-1	few	.	TRBJ1-2	CASSEAGQEYGYTF	TGTGCCAGCAGTGAAGCAGGCCAGGAATATGGCTACACCTTC
TRBV7-2	few	.	TRBJ1-2	CASSHLEVIPYGYTF	TGTGCCAGCAGCCACCTGGAGGTGATCCCTTATGGCTACACCTTC
TRBV6-5	few	.	TRBJ1-2	CASSHAGPTGGYTF	TGTGCCAGCAGTCACGCGGGACCTACTGGGGGCTACACCTTC
TRBV5-1	.	.	TRBJ2-1	CASGVAGVYNEQFF	TGCGCCAGCGGAGTTGCCGGGGTTTACAATGAGCAGTTCTTC
TRBV4-3	.	.	TRBJ2-7	CANSQGARGPYEQYF	TGCGCCAACAGCCAAGGCGCAAGGGGCCCCTACGAGCAGTACTTC
TRBV5-6	.	.	TRBJ2-7	CASSSGMRLYEQYF	TGTGCCAGCAGCTCAGGGATGCGACTGTACGAGCAGTACTTC